This record covers a single T cell receptor (beta chain). The antigen this receptor binds is unknown. Base qualities were left out, and no much larger clone turns up one base away. The data are from a study of identifying expanded T cells in peripheral blood (dated by TCRdb to between 2018 and 2021). At the level of the whole study: Separate aliquots of the same genomic DNA pool were sequenced to produce technical replicates, and four replicates were compared in pairs.

Taken from cysteine to phenylalanine, the CDR3 has 17 residues. Just the 51-base CDR3 DNA is kept, in frame starting at base 1. V is cut by 4 bases and J by 4 bases, and the space between the germline ends is 22 bases. The CDR1 and CDR2 encoded by the germline V gene are KGHSH and LQKENI. No immune events, such as infections, were documented for the healthy donors during the collection period. Healthy-donor blood repertoires served as a training cohort to calibrate time-dependent variance in a beta-binomial model of T-cell clone differential abundance. The training cohort comprised some 10 healthy donors, 3 female and 7 male. The donors were between roughly 25 and 70 years old, with an average age of 43 years. Whole blood was collected from each healthy donor at three time points spaced approximately 13 days apart and obtained from a commercial supplier. For immunosequencing, genomic DNA was extracted from unsorted whole blood.

TCRbeta CDR3 regions were profiled with the immunoSEQ Assay using bias-controlled multiplex PCR amplification of genomic DNA. Regarding the original processing steps: To quantify the absolute abundance of each unique TCRbeta CDR3 region, the sequences were collapsed and filtered. Differential abundance was tested with two models: a binomial (Fisher-equivalent) model and a beta-binomial model that adds time-dependent variance fitted from healthy donors. Clones with fewer than 5 combined templates were excluded, and clones with Benjamini-Hochberg FDR below 0.01 were called differentially abundant. The form v = (b*log(k)+a)^2 was used to model beta-binomial variance as a function of total template count across the two samples. What TCRdb holds here is the immuneACCESS table cut down to in-frame rearrangements. Part of the clones is not present; checked against another copy, under half of the missing clones reflect an unresolved V gene, and the others are unexplained. V and J calls and clone size are given by that table; D and trimming were obtained from the DNA. A total of 100,000 to 150,000 clones appear in this sample, 70% to 90% of them only once. Around 8.2% of the sample goes to the ten largest clones.

Study-level results and caveats: The authors expected that biological variance in healthy repertoires might rise further over much longer intervals, such as months to years. The beta-binomial model significantly reduced the number of clones called differentially abundant and the false-positive rate across all healthy-donor time intervals. Across all healthy donors, variance in clone template counts between approximately 2-week samples was found to increase significantly with total template count. Around 1.2 differentially abundant clones were flagged by the binomial model between technical replicates, whereas about 15 and 19 were flagged over approximately two weeks and four weeks, respectively.

The V and J genes are TRBV18 and TRBJ1-2; perhaps TRBD1 is the D gene, with 5 bases matching. The sequence came from a person between 18 and 75 years old in good health. Sequenced: blood. The encoded CDR3 is CASSLQRGGAEGYGYTF. In nucleotides, the sequence is TGTGCCAGCTCACTTCAACGCGGCGGGGCAGAAGGCTATGGCTACACCTTC. The CDR3, completed at both ends by the reference TRBV18 and TRBJ1-2 genes, gives the full variable domain NAGVMQNPRHLVRRRGQEARLRCSPMKGHSHVYWYRQLPEEGLKFMVYLQKENIIDESGMPKERFSAEFPKEGPSILRIQQVVRGDSAAYFCASSLQRGGAEGYGYTFGSGTRLTVV.